This T cell receptor (beta chain) is drawn from a study of CD8+ T cells in alopecia areata. It was cDNA, reverse transcribed from extracted RNA, that served as the sequencing template. Profiling relied on immunoSEQ multiplex PCR, and the TCRdb table lists in-frame clones only, not all of them. The sample holds hundreds of thousands of clones, 67% seen once. V was pared by 3 bases and J by 7 bases, with 5 bases of the junction left unmatched. Germline V gene lookup returns CDR1 LNHDA and CDR2 SQIVND (reference sequence). This CDR3 is 13 amino acids long. The genes are TRBV19 and TRBJ1-1, with 7 bases matching TRBD1. The sample in question was CD4+ T cells sorted from blood, obtained at week 0. This TCR derives from a human donor with alopecia areata. CDR3: CASSMEGALEAFF. CDR3 DNA sequence: TGTGCCAGTAGTATGGAGGGGGCACTTGAAGCTTTCTTT. The variable domain in full, completed from reference TRBV19 and TRBJ1-1, reads DGGITQSPKYLFRKEGQNVTLSCEQNLNHDAMYWYRQDPGQGLRLIYYSQIVNDFQKGDIAEGYSVSREKKESFPLTVTSAQKNPTAFYLCASSMEGALEAFFGQGTRLTVV.